One T cell receptor beta chain is described in this entry. CDR3 size: 16 residues. Germline CDR1 SGHTA, CDR2 FQGNSA. V trimming: 6 bases; J trimming: 2 bases; junction bases outside the gene matches: 9. The data were obtained in a study of blood T cell repertoires in COVID-19. Authors' processing steps: The authors estimated nucleated cell counts from reference gene primer amplification. Assay used: immunoSEQ multiplex PCR; TCRdb lists only in-frame clones, some missing. The V and J calls and the clone size are those of that table, but D and trimming were determined from the DNA. This sample has under 300,000 clones, with roughly nine tenths found just once.

The sequencing sample was made of peripheral blood. The rearrangement joins TRBV7-2 to TRBJ2-3, with 9 bases fitting TRBD2. The origin of this receptor is a woman in her 40s who had recovered from COVID-19. CDR3 sequence: CASSKRAGGNTDTQYF. DNA of the CDR3: TGTGCCAGCAGTAAAAGAGCGGGAGGTAACACAGATACGCAGTATTTT. The full variable domain, its missing parts supplied by reference TRBV7-2 and TRBJ2-3, is GAGVSQSPSNKVTEKGKDVELRCDPISGHTALYWYRQSLGQGLEFLIYFQGNSAPDKSGLPSDRFSAERTGGSVSTLTIQRTQQEDSAVYLCASSKRAGGNTDTQYFGPGTRLTVL.